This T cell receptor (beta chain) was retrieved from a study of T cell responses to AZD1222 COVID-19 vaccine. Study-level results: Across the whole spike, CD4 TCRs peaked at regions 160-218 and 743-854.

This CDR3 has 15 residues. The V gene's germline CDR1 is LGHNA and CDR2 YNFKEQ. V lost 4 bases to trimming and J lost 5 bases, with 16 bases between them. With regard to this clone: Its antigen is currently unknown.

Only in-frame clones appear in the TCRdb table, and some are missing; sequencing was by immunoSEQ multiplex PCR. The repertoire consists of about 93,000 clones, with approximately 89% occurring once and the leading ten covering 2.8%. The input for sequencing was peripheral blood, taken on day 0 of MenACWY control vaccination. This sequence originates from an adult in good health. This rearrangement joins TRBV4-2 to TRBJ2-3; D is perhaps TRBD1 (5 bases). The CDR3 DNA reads TGTGCCAGCAGCCGGTCCAGGGCAAGGGAAGATACGCAGTATTTT. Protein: CASSRSRAREDTQYF.